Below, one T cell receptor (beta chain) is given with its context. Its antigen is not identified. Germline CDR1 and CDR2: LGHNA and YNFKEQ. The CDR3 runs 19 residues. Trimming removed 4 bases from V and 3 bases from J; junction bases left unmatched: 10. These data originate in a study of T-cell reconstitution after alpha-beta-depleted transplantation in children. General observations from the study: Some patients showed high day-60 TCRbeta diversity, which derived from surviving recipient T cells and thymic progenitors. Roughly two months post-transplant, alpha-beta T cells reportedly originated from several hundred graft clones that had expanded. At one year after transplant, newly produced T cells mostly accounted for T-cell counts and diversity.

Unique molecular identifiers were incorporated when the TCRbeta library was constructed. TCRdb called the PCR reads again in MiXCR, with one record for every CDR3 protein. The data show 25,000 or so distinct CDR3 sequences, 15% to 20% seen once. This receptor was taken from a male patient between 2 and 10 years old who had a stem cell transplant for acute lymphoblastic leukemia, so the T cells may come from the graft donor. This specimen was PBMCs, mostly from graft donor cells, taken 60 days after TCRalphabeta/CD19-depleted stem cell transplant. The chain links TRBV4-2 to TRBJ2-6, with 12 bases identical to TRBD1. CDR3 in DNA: TGTGCCAGCAGCCGCGCCGGGACAGGGGGCGCGGATGGGGCCAACGTCCTGACTTTC. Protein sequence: CASSRAGTGGADGANVLTF.